These T cell receptor beta chains were read from a single sample in a study of shared clonotypes between healthy human individuals. Measured with immunoSEQ multiplex PCR; TCRdb has only the in-frame clones, and not every one. Among roughly 650,000 clones listed, 95% to 97% were seen once. Sequenced: naive CD8+ T cells sorted from blood. The receptors were sampled from a woman in her 30s in good health. CDR3s include the opening cysteine and the closing phenylalanine or tryptophan. Each record gives: D gene, V gene, J gene, clone size, CDR3 DNA, CDR3 protein. The D gene is left open where the match is weak. A clone size is listed for some rows: how often the clone was seen (once, few, many), or a class if it is expanded.

-,TRBV5-1,TRBJ2-4,-,TGCGCCAGCAGTGAGTCGGGGCTAGTCAAAAACATTCAGTACTTC,CASSESGLVKNIQYF
-,TRBV19,TRBJ2-3,once,TGTGCCAGTAGTGGCCCTCCACTTAACACAGATACGCAGTATTTT,CASSGPPLNTDTQYF
-,TRBV23-1,TRBJ1-2,-,TGCGCCAGCCACTATGGCTACACCTTC,CASHYGYTF
-,TRBV21-1,TRBJ2-7,-,TGTGCCAGCAGCTGCCCTAAACTAGCGGGAGCTATAGAGCAGTACTTC,CASSCPKLAGAIEQYF
-,TRBV4-1,TRBJ2-7,-,TGCGCCAGCAGCCAAGTCAGTGCCTACGAGCAGTACTTC,CASSQVSAYEQYF
TRBD2,TRBV14,TRBJ2-1,-,TGTGCCAGCAGCCAAGCACTAGCGCCCCTTTACAATGAGCAGTTCTTC,CASSQALAPLYNEQFF
-,TRBV27,TRBJ1-2,-,TGTGCCAGCAGTTGGGGCGGATCCCGGAATGGCTACACCTTC,CASSWGGSRNGYTF
-,TRBV7-6,TRBJ2-1,-,TGTGCCAGCAGCTTAGAGGTCGGGGTGATGTCCTACAATGAGCAGTTCTTC,CASSLEVGVMSYNEQFF
-,TRBV9,TRBJ1-1,-,TGTGCCAGCAGCGTAGTCAGCACTGAAGCTTTCTTT,CASSVVSTEAFF
TRBD1,TRBV5-6,TRBJ2-7,-,TGTGCCAGCAGCCCGGGACAGGGTTCCTACGAGCAGTACTTC,CASSPGQGSYEQYF
-,TRBV27,TRBJ2-1,once,TGTGCCAGCAGTCACACCGCGAATGAGCAGTTCTTC,CASSHTANEQFF
-,TRBV2,TRBJ1-1,-,TGTGCCAGCGGCGGGGCGTACACTGAAGCTTTCTTT,CASGGAYTEAFF
TRBD1,TRBV5-6,TRBJ1-2,-,TGTGCCAGCACCGAAACAGGGGAGGCGCATGGCTACACCTTC,CASTETGEAHGYTF
-,TRBV28,TRBJ2-7,-,TGTGCCAGCAGTTTAGACTACTACGAGCAGTACTTC,CASSLDYYEQYF
-,TRBV6-1,TRBJ1-1,-,TGTGCCAGCAGTGATGTCGTGGGGAACACTGAAGCTTTCTTT,CASSDVVGNTEAFF
TRBD1,TRBV29-1,TRBJ2-1,-,TGCAGCGTTCGAGACAGGGCATCGGCCAATGAGCAGTTCTTC,CSVRDRASANEQFF
-,TRBV27,TRBJ2-7,once,TGTGCCAGCAGCCCCAGCGCAGGGGAGAGCTCCCACGAGCAGTACTTC,CASSPSAGESSHEQYF
TRBD1,TRBV4-1,TRBJ2-1,-,TGCGCCAGCAGCCGGGAGAGGGGAGGACAGGGCGGATACTACAATGAGCAGTTCTTC,CASSRERGGQGGYYNEQFF
TRBD1,TRBV5-6,TRBJ2-1,-,TGTGCCAGCAGCTCGCGACAGGGGTCCTACAATGAGCAGTTCTTC,CASSSRQGSYNEQFF
TRBD2,TRBV13,TRBJ2-3,once,TGTGCCAGCAGCTTAGGGCTAGCGGGATTTAGCACAGATACGCAGTATTTT,CASSLGLAGFSTDTQYF
TRBD2,TRBV19,TRBJ2-7,once,TGTGCCAGTAGTATGGAACCGGGGGGATCCTACGAGCAGTACTTC,CASSMEPGGSYEQYF
TRBD1,TRBV7-9,TRBJ2-7,-,TGTGCCAGCAGCTTAGTGGGACAGGGGTACGAGCAGTACTTC,CASSLVGQGYEQYF
TRBD2,TRBV7-9,TRBJ2-7,-,TGTGCCAGCAGCCCCGAATCGACCGGGGGGGAGCAGTACTTC,CASSPESTGGEQYF
-,TRBV28,TRBJ2-7,once,TGTGCCAGCAGTTTATTTCCTTGGGAGGCTGGAGGAGACTACGAGCAGTACTTC,CASSLFPWEAGGDYEQYF
-,TRBV27,TRBJ2-7,-,TGTGCCAGCAGTTTAAGGTCTAGCAGATCCTACGAGCAGTACTTC,CASSLRSSRSYEQYF
TRBD1,TRBV6-1,TRBJ1-3,once,TGTGCCATTGGGACAGGAACTGGAAACACCATATATTTT,CAIGTGTGNTIYF
-,TRBV9,TRBJ1-2,-,TGTGCCAGCAAGGAAGCGGCTGGCTACACCTTC,CASKEAAGYTF
-,TRBV2,TRBJ1-6,-,TGTGCCAGCAGCTCCCGGGACTTTCCCAATTCACCCCTCCACTTT,CASSSRDFPNSPLHF
-,TRBV19,TRBJ2-5,-,TGTGCCAGTAGCAGACAGGGAGGCAGACAAGAGACCCAGTACTTC,CASSRQGGRQETQYF
-,TRBV6-1,TRBJ1-6,-,TGTGCCGGCCGGGACGGAAATTCACCCCTCCACTTT,CAGRDGNSPLHF
-,TRBV28,TRBJ2-7,-,TGTGCCAGCAGTCCACGCTTTTCGGGAGTTAGCGAGCAGTACTTC,CASSPRFSGVSEQYF
-,TRBV9,TRBJ2-7,few,TGTGCCAGCAGTTACGACAGGGAGGACGAGCAGTACTTC,CASSYDREDEQYF
TRBD2,TRBV11-2,TRBJ2-3,-,TGTGCCAGCAGCTTAACCCTACTAGCGGAGGCAGGGGATACGCAGTATTTT,CASSLTLLAEAGDTQYF
TRBD2,TRBV15,TRBJ2-1,-,TGTGCCACCAGCAGCTCTAGCGGGACGGGGTACAATGAGCAGTTCTTC,CATSSSSGTGYNEQFF
-,TRBV7-8,TRBJ1-3,-,TGTGCCAGCAGCTTAGGGCGGGATGGCGGAAACACCATATATTTT,CASSLGRDGGNTIYF
-,TRBV4-1,TRBJ1-1,-,TGCGCCAGCAGCCAAGGAAATTACAAGAACACTGAAGCTTTCTTT,CASSQGNYKNTEAFF
-,TRBV2,TRBJ1-1,-,TGTGCCAGCAGCCTGGGAGTACAAACTGAAGCTTTCTTT,CASSLGVQTEAFF
-,TRBV2,TRBJ2-5,-,TGTGCCAGCAGTGAAGGATGGGGAGAGACCCAGTACTTC,CASSEGWGETQYF
TRBD1,TRBV29-1,TRBJ2-7,once,TGCAGCGTTGAGGACAGGGGGCGTTACGAGCAGTACTTC,CSVEDRGRYEQYF
-,TRBV2,TRBJ2-3,-,TGTGCCAGCAGTAAAAAATTTTCAGATACGCAGTATTTT,CASSKKFSDTQYF
-,TRBV28,TRBJ2-7,-,TGTGCCAGCAACCCTGGGGCTTCCTACGAGCAGTACTTC,CASNPGASYEQYF
-,TRBV10-3,TRBJ2-7,-,TGTGCCATCAGTCCCGGGTACACCTACGAGCAGTACTTC,CAISPGYTYEQYF
TRBD2,TRBV5-1,TRBJ2-7,-,TGCGCCAGCAGCGAATCCCCGCTAGCGGGCTTTTACGAGCAGTACTTC,CASSESPLAGFYEQYF
-,TRBV6-6,TRBJ2-7,-,TGTGCCAGCAGTTACGGCGGGGAAACCTACGAGCAGTACTTC,CASSYGGETYEQYF
-,TRBV28,TRBJ2-1,once,TGTGCCAGCCATCGGGCGGGCCTCTACAATGAGCAGTTCTTC,CASHRAGLYNEQFF
TRBD2,TRBV5-1,TRBJ2-7,-,TGCGCCAGCAGCTTGGATAGCGGGAGGTACAACTCCTACGAGCAGTACTTC,CASSLDSGRYNSYEQYF